This T cell receptor beta chain stems from a study of T cells in women clearing cervical HPV infection. To note about this clone: Antigen specificity is unknown. The missing CDR3 end, 3 residues past where the read stops, is filled in from the germline J gene.

HPV was found by MY09/MY11 PCR and dot-blot genotyping. Method: immunoSEQ multiplex PCR; TCRdb's copy keeps in-frame clones and lacks some. This sample contains more than 30,000 clones. Germline V gene lookup returns CDR1 GTSNPN and CDR2 SVGIG (reference sequence). This CDR3 has 15 amino acids. Losses at the gene ends were 2 bases for V and 2 bases for J; bases not matched to a gene: 3. Study-wide results and limits: TRBV6-7 relative abundance averaged about 0.11% in cases and under 0.2% in controls.

This clonotype was obtained from a woman aged 18 to 75 with a cervical HPV16 infection that either progressed to CIN3+ or cleared (not recorded which). The source material was blood buffy coat. The genes are TRBV30 and TRBJ2-3; TRBD2 matches 11 bases. The covered CDR3 bases are TGTGCCTGGAGTACTAGCGGGGGACTCACAGATACG. This codes for CAWSTSGGLTDT. From start to end, the CDR3 is CAWSTSGGLTDTQYF.